This T cell receptor (beta chain) stems from a study of cytomegalovirus exposure and HLA in healthy donors. The study ran its PCR with 60 Vbeta and 13 Jbeta primers. Method: immunoSEQ multiplex PCR; TCRdb's copy keeps in-frame clones and lacks some. The repertoire has about 130,000 clones, about four fifths of them found once; the top ten carry 0.55% to 0.85%. Broader study findings: When presence/absence was analysed, sequencing depth was taken to be roughly uniform across donors. Overall, roughly 160 TCR beta chains were annotated as cytomegalovirus-associated. Sequencing probably produced one cluster of sequence variants that were highly shared.

The CDR3 length is 12 residues. CDR1 MNHNS and CDR2 SASEGT come from the germline V gene. As for this clone: Its specificity is not known.

This chain joins TRBV6-1 and TRBJ2-5; no definite D call. The J call may be in error: the DNA end matches TRBJ2-7 better. This receptor was identified in a man between 18 and 29 years old in good health and CMV-seronegative. Sequencing was performed on PBMCs. DNA for the CDR3: TGTGCCAGCAGTGACAGGTTCTACGAGCAGTACTTC. As protein: CASSDRFYEQYF.